What follows describes a single T cell receptor beta chain. The germline CDR1 and CDR2 sequences are PRHDT and FYEKMQ (reference sequence). The CDR3 is made up of 13 amino acids. V lost 5 bases and J lost 2, with 10 bases in between. In the original workflow: Reference gene primer amplification gave estimated nucleated cell counts. Method: immunoSEQ multiplex PCR; TCRdb's copy keeps in-frame clones and lacks some. Clone size and V and J calls were adopted from that table, with D and trimming inferred from the DNA. The table records fewer than 700,000 clones, about 89% of them present only once. Seattle cases were enrolled at active infection and followed longitudinally. The source of the sample is a study of blood T cell repertoires in COVID-19. Background on the study: The samples span acute and convalescent COVID-19 from the United States, Italy and Spain. From T cells, B-cell-depleted T cells, or PBMCs came the material, which was cDNA or gDNA.

Sequenced material: peripheral blood. The sequence was obtained from a woman between 50 and 59 years old with COVID-19, enrolled during active disease. The chain employs TRBV13 and TRBJ2-7, with D possibly TRBD1 on 7 matching bases. This chain's CDR3 is CASSGGTAYEQYF. In nucleotides, the CDR3 is TGTGCCAGCAGCGGAGGGACAGCCTACGAGCAGTACTTC. The full variable domain, its missing parts supplied by reference TRBV13 and TRBJ2-7, is AAGVIQSPRHLIKEKRETATLKCYPIPRHDTVYWYQQGPGQDPQFLISFYEKMQSDKGSIPDRFSAQQFSDYHSELNMSSLELGDSALYFCASSGGTAYEQYFGPGTRLTVT.